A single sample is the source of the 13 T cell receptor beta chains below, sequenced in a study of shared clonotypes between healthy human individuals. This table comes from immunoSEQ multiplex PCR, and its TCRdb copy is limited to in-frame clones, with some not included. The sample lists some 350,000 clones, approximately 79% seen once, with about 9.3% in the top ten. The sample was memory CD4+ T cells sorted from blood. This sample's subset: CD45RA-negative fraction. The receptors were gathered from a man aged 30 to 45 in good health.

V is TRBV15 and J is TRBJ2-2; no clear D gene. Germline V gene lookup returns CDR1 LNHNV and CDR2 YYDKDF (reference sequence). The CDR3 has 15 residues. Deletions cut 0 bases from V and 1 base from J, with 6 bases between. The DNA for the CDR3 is TGTGCCACCAGCAGAGATGCGGTGAACACCGGGGAGCTGTTTTTT. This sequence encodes CATSRDAVNTGELFF.

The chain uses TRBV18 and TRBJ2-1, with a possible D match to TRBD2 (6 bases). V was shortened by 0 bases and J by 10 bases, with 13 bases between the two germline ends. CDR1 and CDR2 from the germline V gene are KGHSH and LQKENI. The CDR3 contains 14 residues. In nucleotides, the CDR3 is TGTGCCAGCTCACCACCGGCGGGATTAGGGGAGCAGTTCTTC. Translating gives CASSPPAGLGEQFF.

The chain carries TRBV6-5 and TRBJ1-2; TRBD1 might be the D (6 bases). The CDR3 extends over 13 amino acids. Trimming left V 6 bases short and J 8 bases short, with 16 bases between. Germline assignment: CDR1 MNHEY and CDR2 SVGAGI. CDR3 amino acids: CASSQDRRRGYTF. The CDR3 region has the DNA TGTGCCAGCAGCCAGGACAGACGGCGCGGCTACACCTTC.

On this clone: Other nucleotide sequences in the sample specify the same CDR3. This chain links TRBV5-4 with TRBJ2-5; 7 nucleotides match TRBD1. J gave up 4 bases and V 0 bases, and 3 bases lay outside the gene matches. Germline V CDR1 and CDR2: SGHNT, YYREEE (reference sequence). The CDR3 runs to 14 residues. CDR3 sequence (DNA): TGTGCCAGCAGCTTGGACAGGGGTGGAGAGACCCAGTACTTC. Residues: CASSLDRGGETQYF.

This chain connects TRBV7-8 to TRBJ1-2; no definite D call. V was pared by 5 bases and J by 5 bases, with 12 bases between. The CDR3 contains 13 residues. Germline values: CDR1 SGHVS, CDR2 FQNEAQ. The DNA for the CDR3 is TGTGCCAGCAGCCCGCGACGGGAGTATGGCTACACCTTC. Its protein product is CASSPRREYGYTF.

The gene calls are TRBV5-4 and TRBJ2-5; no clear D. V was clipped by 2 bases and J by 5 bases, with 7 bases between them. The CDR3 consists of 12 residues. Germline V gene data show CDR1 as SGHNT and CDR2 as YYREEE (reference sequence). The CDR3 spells CASSFSAETQYF. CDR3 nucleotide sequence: TGTGCCAGCAGCTTTTCGGCTGAGACCCAGTACTTC.

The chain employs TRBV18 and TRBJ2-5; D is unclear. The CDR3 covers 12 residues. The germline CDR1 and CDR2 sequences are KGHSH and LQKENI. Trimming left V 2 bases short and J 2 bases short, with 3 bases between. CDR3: CASSPWQETQYF. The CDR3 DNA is TGTGCCAGCTCACCATGGCAAGAGACCCAGTACTTC. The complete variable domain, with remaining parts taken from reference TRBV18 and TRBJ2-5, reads NAGVMQNPRHLVRRRGQEARLRCSPMKGHSHVYWYRQLPEEGLKFMVYLQKENIIDESGMPKERFSAEFPKEGPSILRIQQVVRGDSAAYFCASSPWQETQYFGPGTRLLVL.

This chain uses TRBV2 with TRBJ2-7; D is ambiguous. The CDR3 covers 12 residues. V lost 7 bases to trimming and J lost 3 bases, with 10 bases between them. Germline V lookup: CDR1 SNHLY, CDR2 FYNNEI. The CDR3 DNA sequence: TGTGCCAGCAAAGGTGCTGGCTACGAGCAGTACTTC. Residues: CASKGAGYEQYF.

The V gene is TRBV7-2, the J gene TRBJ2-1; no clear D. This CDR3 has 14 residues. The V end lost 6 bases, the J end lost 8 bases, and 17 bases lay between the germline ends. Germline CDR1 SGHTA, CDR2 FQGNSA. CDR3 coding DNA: TGTGCCAGCAGTGAACAGAGGCTCCTGGATGAGCAGTTCTTC. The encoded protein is CASSEQRLLDEQFF.

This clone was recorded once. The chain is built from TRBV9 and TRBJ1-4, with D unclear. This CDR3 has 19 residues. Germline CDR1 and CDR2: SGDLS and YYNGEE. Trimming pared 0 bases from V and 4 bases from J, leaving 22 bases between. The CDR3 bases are TGTGCCAGCAGCGTAGGGGCCGGGGTCCCGCCGGTCATTAATGAAAAACTGTTTTTT. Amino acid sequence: CASSVGAGVPPVINEKLFF.

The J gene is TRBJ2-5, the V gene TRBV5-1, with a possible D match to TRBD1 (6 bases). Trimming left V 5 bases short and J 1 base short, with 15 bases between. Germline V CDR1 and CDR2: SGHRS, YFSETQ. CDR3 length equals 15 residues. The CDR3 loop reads CASRKGGVGQETQYF. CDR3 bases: TGCGCCAGCAGGAAAGGGGGAGTTGGCCAAGAGACCCAGTACTTC.

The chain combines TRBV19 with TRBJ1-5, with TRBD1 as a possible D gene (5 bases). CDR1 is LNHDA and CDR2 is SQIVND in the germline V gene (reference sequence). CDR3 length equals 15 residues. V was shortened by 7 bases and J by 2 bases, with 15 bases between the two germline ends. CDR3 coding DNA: TGTGCCAGTAAGGAGACGGGGACGGGCAATCAGCCCCAGCATTTT. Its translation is CASKETGTGNQPQHF.

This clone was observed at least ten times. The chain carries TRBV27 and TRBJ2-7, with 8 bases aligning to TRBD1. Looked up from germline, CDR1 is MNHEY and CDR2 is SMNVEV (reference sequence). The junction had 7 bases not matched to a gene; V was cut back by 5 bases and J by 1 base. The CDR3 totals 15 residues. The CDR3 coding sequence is TGTGCCAGCAGTCGGAAGGGACAGGCTTCCTACGAGCAGTACTTC. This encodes CASSRKGQASYEQYF.